These 19 T cell receptor beta chains were sequenced from one sample in a study of blood T cell repertoires in COVID-19. Clones were read by immunoSEQ multiplex PCR, and TCRdb kept only the in-frame ones, dropping some. The data hold 110,000 to 150,000 clones, with around 89% observed a single time. What was sequenced was peripheral blood. These receptors came from a man aged 55 to 70 with active or convalescent COVID-19.

The chain couples TRBV30 to TRBJ1-5; TRBD1 might be the D (6 bases). Germline V gene sequence: CDR1 GTSNPN, CDR2 SVGIG (reference sequence). The CDR3 has 15 amino acids. V lost 2 bases to trimming and J lost 6 bases, with 17 bases between them. CDR3 in amino acids: CAWSTQGPRGQPQHF. As DNA, the CDR3 is TGTGCCTGGAGTACCCAGGGGCCGAGGGGTCAGCCCCAGCATTTT.

V usage is TRBV7-9 and J usage is TRBJ2-1, with 12 bases matching TRBD2. This CDR3 comprises 15 residues. Germline trimming cut 3 bases from V and 8 bases from J; bases unmatched to any gene: 5. Germline V gene sequence: CDR1 SEHNR, CDR2 FQNEAQ (reference sequence). The CDR3 bases are TGTGCCAGCAGCTTTCTAGCGGGAGGGTATGATGAGCAGTTCTTC. Translating gives CASSFLAGGYDEQFF.

This rearrangement joins TRBV7-9 to TRBJ2-5, with D unclear. Between the trimmed V and J ends, which lost 5 bases and 5 bases, there was a span of 9 bases. Looked up from germline, CDR1 is SEHNR and CDR2 is FQNEAQ (reference sequence). The CDR3 totals 12 residues. The chain's CDR3 is CASSAVRETQYF. The CDR3 coding sequence is TGTGCCAGCAGCGCCGTGCGGGAGACCCAGTACTTC.

The chain recombines TRBV6-6 with TRBJ1-6; 7 bases agree with TRBD1. The CDR3 sequence is 16 residues long. V shed 6 bases and J 7 bases; nucleotides not matched to a gene: 12. Germline assignment: CDR1 MNHNY and CDR2 SVGAGI (reference sequence). CDR3 DNA sequence: TGTGCCAGCAGGCTCGGACAGGCCCCTCAGAATTCACCCCTCCACTTT. Its protein product is CASRLGQAPQNSPLHF.

The chain recombines TRBV4-2 with TRBJ1-2; unclear D gene. This CDR3 has 16 amino acids. Germline V lookup: CDR1 LGHNA, CDR2 YNFKEQ. The V gene lost 0 bases and the J gene lost 0 bases, with 11 bases spanning the gap. The CDR3 region is CASSQETQAANYGYTF. The CDR3 nucleotides read TGTGCCAGCAGCCAAGAAACCCAGGCCGCTAACTATGGCTACACCTTC.

The chain employs TRBV19 and TRBJ2-3; D might be TRBD2 (5 bases). Germline V gene data show CDR1 as LNHDA and CDR2 as SQIVND (reference sequence). The CDR3 covers 14 residues. Trimming left V 5 bases short and J 0 bases short, with 9 bases between. The CDR3 region is CASSLAHSTDTQYF. In DNA form, the CDR3 reads TGTGCCAGTAGTCTAGCCCATAGCACAGATACGCAGTATTTT.

This CDR3 reads CASSLGRTGPRRPQHF. The DNA of the CDR3 is TGTGCCAGCAGCTTAGGCAGGACAGGGCCTCGACGGCCCCAGCATTTT. This chain uses TRBV7-8 with TRBJ1-5, with 8 bases that match TRBD1. The germline V gene has CDR1 SGHVS and CDR2 FQNEAQ. This CDR3 has 16 residues. J gave up 9 bases and V 1 base, and 11 bases lay outside the gene matches.

This chain's CDR3 is CASSVRANYGYTF. In DNA, the CDR3 is TGTGCCAGTAGTGTCAGGGCTAACTATGGCTACACCTTC. This chain joins TRBV19 and TRBJ1-2, with a possible D match to TRBD1 (5 bases). This CDR3 has 13 residues. Germline-derived CDR1 and CDR2 are LNHDA and SQIVND (reference sequence). The V and J ends lost 5 bases and 0 bases respectively, with 7 bases between them.

The gene calls are TRBV28 and TRBJ1-5, with 7 bases matching TRBD1. The CDR3 extends over 14 amino acids. After removal of 5 bases from V and 6 bases from J, the junction contained 7 bases not matched to a gene. Germline V lookup: CDR1 MDHEN, CDR2 SYDVKM. The CDR3 region is CASSVGGGSQPQHF. CDR3 nucleotide sequence: TGTGCCAGCAGTGTAGGAGGGGGCAGTCAGCCCCAGCATTTT.

This chain joins TRBV11-1 and TRBJ2-1, with 12 bases lining up with TRBD2. The CDR3 runs to 15 residues. Per the germline V gene, CDR1 is SGHAT and CDR2 is FQDESV (reference sequence). The junction had 8 bases not matched to a gene; V was cut back by 6 bases and J by 8 bases. The CDR3, as DNA: TGTGCCAGCAGACCAAAGACTAGCGGGAGTTATGAGCAGTTCTTC. It encodes CASRPKTSGSYEQFF.

Only a few counts were recorded for this clone. V is TRBV2 and J is TRBJ2-7; a weak D match, TRBD1 (5 bases). Trimming removed 4 bases from V and 2 bases from J, with 9 bases in between. Germline-derived CDR1 and CDR2 are SNHLY and FYNNEI. The CDR3 has 13 residues. CDR3 in DNA: TGTGCCAGCAGTGGCGGACAAGCCTACGAGCAGTACTTC. This encodes CASSGGQAYEQYF. Filled out from reference TRBV2 and TRBJ2-7, the complete variable domain reads EPEVTQTPSHQVTQMGQEVILRCVPISNHLYFYWYRQILGQKVEFLVSFYNNEISEKSEIFDDQFSVERPDGSNFTLKIRSTKLEDSAMYFCASSGGQAYEQYFGPGTRLTVT.

J is TRBJ1-1 and V is TRBV25-1; maybe TRBD1 (6 bases). The V gene lost 10 bases and the J gene lost 7 bases, with 22 bases spanning the gap. There are 14 residues in the CDR3. The germline CDR1 and CDR2 sequences are MGHDK and SYGVNS. CDR3 nucleotide sequence: TGTGCCACCAAGGGCGGCGGGGGGCAGAGTGAAGCTTTCTTT. It encodes CATKGGGGQSEAFF. The full variable domain, in which reference TRBV25-1 and TRBJ1-1 provide the parts outside the CDR3, is EADIYQTPRYLVIGTGKKITLECSQTMGHDKMYWYQQDPGMELHLIHYSYGVNSTEKGDLSSESTVSRIRTEHFPLTLESARPSHTSQYLCATKGGGGQSEAFFGQGTRLTVV.

The chain employs TRBV30 and TRBJ1-2; D gene uncertain. Germline V gene sequence: CDR1 GTSNPN, CDR2 SVGIG (reference sequence). V shed 0 bases and J shed 2 bases, with 10 bases lying between them. The CDR3 runs 14 residues. The CDR3 is CAWSVQGGNYGYTF. CDR3 bases: TGTGCCTGGAGTGTACAAGGCGGGAACTATGGCTACACCTTC.

The CDR3 DNA is TGCGCCAGCAGCCAAGATAGGGGACAGGGGTTCCCAGGAGGCCAGTACTTC. Its protein product is CASSQDRGQGFPGGQYF. This chain joins TRBV4-1 and TRBJ2-5; TRBD1 matches at 10 bases. Germline V CDR1 and CDR2: MGHRA, YSYEKL. The V segment lost 0 bases and the J segment 10 bases; nucleotides outside the gene matches: 14. This CDR3 is 17 amino acids long.

The chain combines TRBV19 with TRBJ2-3; weak D call: TRBD2 (5 bases). CDR3 length equals 14 residues. Germline lookup yields CDR1 LNHDA and CDR2 SQIVND (reference sequence). V shed 4 bases and J shed 3 bases, with 11 bases lying between them. CDR3 nucleotides: TGTGCCAGTAGTAACAGCGGCTTAACAGATACGCAGTATTTT. Translating gives CASSNSGLTDTQYF.

The V and J genes are TRBV6-6 and TRBJ1-1; TRBD1 aligns across 10 bases. The V segment lost 2 bases and the J segment 6 bases; nucleotides outside the gene matches: 6. This CDR3 region has 15 residues. CDR1 is MNHNY, CDR2 SVGAGI, per germline (reference sequence). The CDR3, as DNA: TGTGCCAGCAGTTACGGGACAGGGGAAGGGGCTGAAGCTTTCTTT. Encoded protein: CASSYGTGEGAEAFF.

CDR3 nucleotides: TGTGCCAGCAGCCAAGTCTCGGGGGGGTCCTACAATGAGCAGTTCTTC. Translated, it gives CASSQVSGGSYNEQFF. The V gene is TRBV14, the J gene TRBJ2-1; 8 bases are a match to TRBD2. Trimming at V came to 1 base and at J to 1 base, leaving 3 bases not matched to a gene. Germline V gene lookup returns CDR1 SGHDN and CDR2 FVKESK. This CDR3 contains 16 residues.

The J gene is TRBJ2-3, the V gene TRBV6-2 or TRBV6-3, with D possibly TRBD1 on 5 matching bases. Trimming stripped 0 bases from V and 0 bases from J, with 13 bases between. Looked up from germline, CDR1 is MNHEY and CDR2 is SVGEGT. CDR3 length equals 17 residues. Here the CDR3 DNA reads TGTGCCAGCAGTTACTCGTGGGGCGGTCCTAGCACAGATACGCAGTATTTT. It codes for CASSYSWGGPSTDTQYF.

The chain carries TRBV7-2 and TRBJ2-1; 8 nucleotides agree with TRBD2. With 4 bases clipped from V and 0 bases from J, the junction kept 5 bases outside the gene matches. CDR1 is SGHTA, CDR2 FQGNSA, per germline. This CDR3 spans 16 amino acids. CDR3 protein: CASSSAGTSSYNEQFF. DNA of the CDR3: TGTGCCAGCAGCTCCGCGGGGACTAGCTCCTACAATGAGCAGTTCTTC.